This T cell receptor beta chain is drawn from a study of blood T cell repertoires in COVID-19. Whole-study context: The United States, Italy and Spain supplied acute and convalescent COVID-19 samples.

Under the authors' procedure: Amplified reference gene primers provided the basis for estimating nucleated cell counts. Profiling relied on immunoSEQ multiplex PCR, and the TCRdb table lists in-frame clones only, not all of them. V and J calls and clone size are copied from that table; D and trimming were computed from the DNA. The sample carries under 450,000 clones, about 90% recorded once. Those enrolled, adults aged roughly 18 to 100 years, came from about two dozen US areas. Each participant's cohort was designated according to participant-reported clinical history. With 1 base removed from V and 4 bases from J, the gap between germline ends came to 18 bases. The germline CDR1 and CDR2 sequences are LGHNA and YNFKEQ. This CDR3 comprises 17 residues.

The source is a woman in her twenties or thirties who had recovered from COVID-19. Specimen: PBMCs or T cells enriched from blood (not recorded which). The chain uses TRBV4-2 and TRBJ2-3, with D maybe TRBD2 (6 bases). In nucleotides, the CDR3 is TGTGCCAGCAGCCAAGGGATACTAATTTCGGGGGCAGATACGCAGTATTTT. Protein: CASSQGILISGADTQYF.